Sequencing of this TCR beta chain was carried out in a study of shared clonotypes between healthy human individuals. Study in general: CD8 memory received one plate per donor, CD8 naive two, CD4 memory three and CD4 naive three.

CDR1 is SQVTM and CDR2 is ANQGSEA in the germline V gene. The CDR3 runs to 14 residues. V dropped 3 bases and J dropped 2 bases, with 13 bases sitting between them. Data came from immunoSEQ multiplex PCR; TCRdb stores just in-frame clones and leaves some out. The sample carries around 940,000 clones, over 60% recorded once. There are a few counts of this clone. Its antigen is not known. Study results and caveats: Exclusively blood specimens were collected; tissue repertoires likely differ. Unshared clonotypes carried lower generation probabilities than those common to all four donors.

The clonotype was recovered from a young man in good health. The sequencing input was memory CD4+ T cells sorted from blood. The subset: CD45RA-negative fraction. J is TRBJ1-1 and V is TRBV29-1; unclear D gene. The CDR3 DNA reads TGCAGCGTTGAGAGGAGGCAGGCCAACACTGAAGCTTTCTTT. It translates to CSVERRQANTEAFF.